These 3 T cell receptor beta chains came from one sample sequenced in a study of CD8+ T cells in alopecia areata. Treatment defined: oral pan-JAK inhibitor, 5-10 mg twice daily. Sequencing used cDNA as its template, made by extracting RNA and reverse transcribing it. The protocol was immunoSEQ multiplex PCR, while the TCRdb copy is restricted to in-frame clones and leaves out a portion. This table has hundreds of thousands of clones, 60% appearing once. The sequencing here drew on CD4+ T cells sorted from blood, taken around week 53, from a patient treated with tofacitinib. Every receptor here comes from a human donor with alopecia areata.

V gene TRBV30 combines with J gene TRBJ1-6; the D gene is possibly TRBD1 (5 bases). The CDR3 loop spans 14 amino acids. Trimming removed 6 bases from V and 9 bases from J, with 18 bases in between. Germline lookup yields CDR1 GTSNPN and CDR2 SVGIG (reference sequence). CDR3 DNA: TGTGCCTGCATTACAGGTTTTGTACGTTCACCCCTCCACTTT. Its translation: CACITGFVRSPLHF.

V is TRBV18 and J is TRBJ1-6; perhaps TRBD1 as D (5 bases). There are 14 residues in the CDR3. CDR1 is KGHSH and CDR2 is LQKENI in the germline V gene. Trimming removed 3 bases from V and 6 bases from J, with 9 bases in between. Here the CDR3 reads CASSPGGSNSPLHF. The CDR3 DNA follows: TGTGCCAGCTCACCGGGGGGTAGTAATTCACCCCTCCACTTT.

This chain links TRBV29-1 with TRBJ1-5, with 7 bases identical to TRBD1. V was pared by 8 bases and J by 0 bases, with 16 bases of the junction left unmatched. CDR1 SQVTM and CDR2 ANQGSEA come from the germline V gene. The CDR3 has 17 amino acids. This chain's CDR3 is CSPRRTGAQDSNQPQHF. The CDR3 DNA sequence: TGCAGCCCTCGGCGTACAGGGGCCCAGGATAGCAATCAGCCCCAGCATTTT.